This paragraph reports one T cell receptor beta chain. This specimen belongs to a study of T cells after yellow fever vaccination. TCRdb fed the 5' RACE reads into MiXCR, producing one record per CDR3 protein. The data contain 300,000 to 400,000 distinct CDR3 sequences, 8% to 9.5% of them seen just once; the ten biggest clones take up under 20%. This material consisted of PBMCs, taken 35 to 50 days after the first yellow fever vaccination. The receptor was derived from a man between 18 and 29 years old who received the YFV17D yellow fever vaccine.

The CDR3: CASSSGFGDTQYF. The CDR3 DNA reads TGTGCCAGTAGTTCTGGCTTCGGAGATACGCAGTATTTT. This chain uses TRBV19 with TRBJ2-3; D not certain. Trimming left V 5 bases short and J 5 bases short, with 11 bases between. Germline assignment: CDR1 LNHDA and CDR2 SQIVND (reference sequence). This CDR3 is 13 amino acids long.